This T cell receptor (beta chain) emerged from a study of neoadjuvant anti-PD-1 for oral cavity cancer. General study findings and limits: TCR analyses covered only three patients per response group.

Most PBMC samples had approximately 480 ng input DNA in six replicates. The table came from immunoSEQ multiplex PCR; TCRdb's copy has only in-frame clones and leaves some out. The sample shows 6,000 to 8,500 clones, roughly 60% of them seen only once. Time point denoted: after neoadjuvant nivolumab, at surgical resection. These oral cavity squamous cell carcinomas were HPV-negative and locally advanced. Analysis of PBMCs was direct, with no culture step. Comment on this clone: Its cognate antigen is unknown.

CDR1 and CDR2 from the germline V gene are SEHNR and FQNEAQ (reference sequence). V shed 4 bases and J shed 4 bases, with 16 bases lying between them. The CDR3 runs to 15 residues. This TCR was recovered from a person aged 40 to 85 with oral cavity squamous cell carcinoma. This specimen consisted of PBMCs, obtained after nivolumab (anti-PD-1) treatment. The rearrangement uses TRBV7-9 and TRBJ1-1; D possibly corresponds to TRBD1 (5 bases). This CDR3 reads CASSSSGRRSTEAFF. The CDR3 coding sequence is TGTGCCAGCAGCTCTTCGGGGCGCCGAAGCACTGAAGCTTTCTTT.